This T cell receptor beta chain appears in the sequencing data of a study of T cells in Graves' hyperthyroidism and ophthalmopathy. The CDR3 length is 13 residues. Germline CDR1 is WSHSY and CDR2 is SAAADI. V lost 8 bases and J lost 3, with 13 bases in between. Amplification of TCR beta CDR3 regions was performed using RNA transcripts as template. RT-PCR in the first round (using the HTBI primer set) targeted the TCR CDR3. One entry per CDR3 protein results from TCRdb running MiXCR on the multiplex PCR reads. This table holds fewer than 900,000 distinct CDR3 sequences, over 15% found once. Study findings and constraints: Before onset, by a median of approximately 6.8 months, the model predicted ophthalmopathy.

Notes on this clonotype: The antigen remains undetermined.

The TCR was taken from a young man with Graves' hyperthyroidism. The chain employs TRBV10-2 and TRBJ1-2; weak D call: TRBD1 (5 bases). Sequencing was carried out using blood. Here the CDR3 reads CASLALGDYGYTF. The CDR3, as DNA: TGCGCCAGCTTGGCCCTAGGGGACTATGGCTACACCTTC.